This is a list of T cell receptor beta chains from one sample in a study of shared clonotypes between healthy human individuals. Sequencing used immunoSEQ multiplex PCR; TCRdb keeps in-frame clones, though not all of them. Of some 1.5 million clones listed, approximately 98% were seen once; the top ten hold about 0.45%. The sample was naive CD4+ T cells sorted from blood. These receptors all come from a man aged 25 to 40 in good health. CDR3s include the opening cysteine and the closing phenylalanine or tryptophan. A D gene is named only where the DNA matches it firmly. Clone size is not always given. Where it is, it says once, few, many or a class for expanded clones.

- TRBD1 TRBJ2-7 TRBV19 CASSIGQGREGQYF TGTGCCAGTAGTATCGGACAGGGGCGAGAAGGGCAGTACTTC
- - TRBJ2-1 TRBV9 CASGGVRVRVSEQFF TGTGCCAGCGGTGGTGTCAGGGTTAGAGTTAGTGAGCAGTTCTTC
once - TRBJ2-3 TRBV28 CASSPGSRSGRSDTQYF TGTGCCAGCAGCCCGGGTAGCAGGTCAGGGCGGTCAGATACGCAGTATTTT
- TRBD2 TRBJ2-4 TRBV18 CASSPPGLAGGEAKNIQYF TGTGCCAGCTCACCACCGGGACTAGCGGGAGGGGAAGCCAAAAACATTCAGTACTTC
- - TRBJ2-7 TRBV7-9 CASSLERGFYEQYF TGTGCCAGCAGCTTAGAACGGGGGTTCTACGAGCAGTACTTC
- - TRBJ2-7 TRBV27 CASSFGPQTGYEQYF TGTGCCAGCAGTTTCGGACCCCAAACCGGATACGAGCAGTACTTC
- - TRBJ2-5 TRBV13 CASSLGLAAVRQETQYF TGTGCCAGCAGCTTAGGCCTAGCCGCGGTCCGCCAAGAGACCCAGTACTTC
- TRBD2 TRBJ2-7 TRBV30 CACTPSGPYEQYF TGTGCCTGCACCCCTAGCGGTCCCTACGAGCAGTACTTC
- - TRBJ1-1 TRBV9 CASSVEGPTEAFF TGTGCCAGCAGCGTTGAGGGCCCCACTGAAGCTTTCTTT
- - TRBJ2-3 TRBV19 CASSASSAGTWTDTQYF TGTGCCAGTAGTGCTTCATCGGCGGGAACTTGGACAGATACGCAGTATTTT
- - TRBJ2-7 TRBV5-1 CASSLRDEQYF TGCGCCAGCAGCTTGCGGGACGAGCAGTACTTC
- - TRBJ1-1 TRBV5-1 CASSFGTNTEAFF TGCGCCAGCAGCTTTGGCACGAACACTGAAGCTTTCTTT
- - TRBJ2-7 TRBV5-1 CASSLVTGTYEQYF TGCGCCAGCAGCTTGGTGACAGGAACCTACGAGCAGTACTTC
- TRBD1 TRBJ1-4 TRBV5-1 CASSLGQATNEKLFF TGCGCCAGCAGCCTGGGACAGGCAACTAATGAAAAACTGTTTTTT
- - TRBJ2-1 TRBV7-2 CASSFLGSMQFF TGTGCCAGCAGCTTTCTGGGAAGCATGCAGTTCTTC
- - TRBJ1-1 TRBV7-8 CASSAKVGRTRNTEAFF TGTGCCAGCAGCGCTAAAGTGGGGAGGACGAGGAACACTGAAGCTTTCTTT
- TRBD1 TRBJ2-7 TRBV28 CASRTGQGPFSYEQYF TGTGCCAGCAGGACGGGACAGGGACCATTCTCCTACGAGCAGTACTTC
- - TRBJ1-5 TRBV6-1 CASSHLEGRQPQHF TGTGCCAGCAGCCACCTCGAGGGACGGCAGCCCCAGCATTTT
- TRBD2 TRBJ2-7 TRBV7-2 CASSVGRGYEQYF TGTGCCAGCAGCGTAGGGAGGGGCTACGAGCAGTACTTC
once TRBD1 TRBJ2-7 TRBV19 CASNTGTGTYEQYF TGTGCCAGTAATACCGGGACAGGGACCTACGAGCAGTACTTC
- - TRBJ2-1 TRBV28 CASRGDSREQFF TGTGCCAGCAGGGGGGACTCCCGTGAGCAGTTCTTC
- TRBD1 TRBJ1-5 TRBV28 CASRPQGARFQPQHF TGTGCCAGCAGGCCACAGGGGGCGCGTTTTCAGCCCCAGCATTTT
- TRBD1 TRBJ1-2 TRBV7-9 CASSTRTGENYGYTF TGTGCCAGCAGCACTCGGACAGGGGAGAACTATGGCTACACCTTC
- TRBD1 TRBJ1-4 TRBV19 CASSIEDRGTEKLFF TGTGCCAGTAGTATCGAGGACAGGGGGACTGAAAAACTGTTTTTT
once - TRBJ2-6 TRBV9 CASSARTTSGANVLTF TGTGCCAGCAGCGCCAGGACAACCTCTGGGGCCAACGTCCTGACTTTC
- - TRBJ2-4 TRBV6-1 CASSALGVAKNIQYF TGTGCCAGCAGTGCTCTAGGGGTAGCCAAAAACATTCAGTACTTC
- TRBD1 TRBJ1-5 TRBV19 CASSLRQGRSNQPQHF TGTGCCAGTAGTCTCAGACAGGGTCGGAGCAATCAGCCCCAGCATTTT
- TRBD2 TRBJ2-1 TRBV7-2 CASSLVAGEAYNEQFF TGTGCCAGCAGCTTAGTGGCGGGAGAGGCCTACAATGAGCAGTTCTTC
- TRBD1 TRBJ1-1 TRBV5-4 CASSPDRATLTEAFF TGTGCCAGCAGCCCAGACAGGGCAACCTTGACTGAAGCTTTCTTT
- - TRBJ2-5 TRBV18 CASSPDRETQYF TGTGCCAGCTCACCGGACAGAGAGACCCAGTACTTC
- - TRBJ1-2 TRBV29-1 CSGTSGHGYTF TGCAGCGGGACGTCCGGGCATGGCTACACCTTC
- - TRBJ1-3 TRBV9 CASSVAHLPSGNTIYF TGTGCCAGCAGCGTAGCACACCTACCCTCTGGAAACACCATATATTTT